This T cell receptor beta chain was sequenced for a study of blood T cell repertoires in COVID-19. Study as a whole: From T cells, B-cell-depleted T cells, or PBMCs came the material, which was cDNA or gDNA.

Data came from immunoSEQ multiplex PCR; TCRdb stores just in-frame clones and leaves some out. In the table there are about 380,000 clones, around 87% of which are singletons. Germline CDR1 and CDR2: SGHRS and YFSETQ. The CDR3 has 16 amino acids. V dropped 0 bases and J dropped 4; count of bases not matched to a gene: 6. The clonotype was recovered from a man younger than 30 with active or convalescent COVID-19. J is TRBJ2-1 and V is TRBV5-1; 8 nucleotides agree with TRBD1. Sequenced input: peripheral blood. The CDR3 sequence is CASSLGGTGSYNEQFF. CDR3 DNA: TGCGCCAGCAGCTTGGGGGGGACAGGATCGTACAATGAGCAGTTCTTC.